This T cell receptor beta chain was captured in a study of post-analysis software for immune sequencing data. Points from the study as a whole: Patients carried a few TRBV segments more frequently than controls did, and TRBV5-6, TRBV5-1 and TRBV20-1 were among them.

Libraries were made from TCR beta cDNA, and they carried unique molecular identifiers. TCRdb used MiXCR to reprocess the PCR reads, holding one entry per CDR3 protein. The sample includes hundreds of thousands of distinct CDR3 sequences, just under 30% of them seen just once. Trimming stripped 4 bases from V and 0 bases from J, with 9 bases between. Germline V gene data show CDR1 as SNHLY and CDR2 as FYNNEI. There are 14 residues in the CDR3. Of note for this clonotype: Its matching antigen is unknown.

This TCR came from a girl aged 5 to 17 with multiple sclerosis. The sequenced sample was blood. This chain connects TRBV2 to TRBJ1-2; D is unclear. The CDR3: CASSVGFSNYGYTF. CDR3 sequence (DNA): TGTGCCAGCAGTGTGGGATTTTCTAACTATGGCTACACCTTC.